What follows are 16 T cell receptor beta chains derived from one specimen sequenced in a study of CD8+ T cells in alopecia areata. Extracted RNA was reverse transcribed into cDNA, the sequencing template. TCRdb keeps only in-frame clones here, not all; method: immunoSEQ multiplex PCR. Of 45,000 to 60,000 clones listed, 90% to 97% were seen once; the top ten hold roughly 25%. The sample was CD8+ T cells sorted from blood, taken at week 0. These receptors originate from a human donor with alopecia areata.

This chain links TRBV7-9 with TRBJ2-3; D is tentatively TRBD1 or TRBD2 (5 bases each). The CDR3 totals 16 residues. In germline, CDR1 is SEHNR, CDR2 FQNEAQ (reference sequence). Trimming took off 5 bases at V and 0 bases at J, with 15 bases between the two ends. CDR3 amino acids: CASSPGTRLSTDTQYF. In DNA, the CDR3 is TGTGCCAGCAGCCCCGGGACCCGGCTGAGCACAGATACGCAGTATTTT.

This rearrangement joins TRBV4-3 to TRBJ1-2; D unclear. The CDR3 has 14 amino acids. Germline V gives CDR1 LGHNA, CDR2 YSLEER. V was trimmed by 5 bases and J by 4 bases, leaving 14 bases between them. CDR3 residues: CASSSGDYGYGYTF. CDR3 DNA sequence: TGCGCCAGCAGCTCCGGTGATTACGGCTATGGCTACACCTTC.

The V gene is TRBV15, the J gene TRBJ2-7, with a weak D call TRBD2 (6 bases). Germline assignment: CDR1 LNHNV and CDR2 YYDKDF (reference sequence). Trimming shortened V by 5 bases and J by 3 bases, and 17 bases separated the two germline ends. This CDR3 is 15 amino acids long. The CDR3 sequence is CATSSGAGKDYEQYF. DNA for the CDR3: TGTGCCACCAGCTCCGGGGCGGGAAAGGACTACGAGCAGTACTTC.

The chain is built from TRBV12-5 and TRBJ1-1; no clear D. CDR1 LGHNT and CDR2 FRNRAP come from the germline V gene. Trimming stripped 1 base from V and 2 bases from J, with 2 bases between. This CDR3 contains 12 residues. Here the CDR3 DNA reads TGTGCTAGTGGTTTGGGAAACACTGAAGCTTTCTTT. Amino acids: CASGLGNTEAFF.

This sequence joins TRBV4-1 and TRBJ2-7; 8 nucleotides line up with TRBD1. Unmatched junction bases numbered 4, after V lost 4 bases and J lost 2 bases. This CDR3 is built from 14 residues. Germline loops: CDR1 MGHRA, CDR2 YSYEKL. The CDR3: CASSRQGPPYEQYF. CDR3 DNA sequence: TGCGCCAGCAGCCGACAGGGGCCTCCCTACGAGCAGTACTTC.

The chain carries TRBV10-2 and TRBJ2-1; 7 bases match TRBD1. This CDR3 is built from 13 residues. CDR1 is WSHSY, CDR2 SAAADI, per germline. V trimming: 8 bases; J trimming: 7 bases; junction bases outside the gene matches: 8. The CDR3 spells CASAETGMNEQFF. As DNA, the CDR3 is TGCGCCAGCGCCGAGACAGGGATGAATGAGCAGTTCTTC.

This chain connects TRBV29-1 to TRBJ2-3, with 7 bases that match TRBD2. The CDR3 consists of 13 residues. The V gene end was trimmed by 3 bases and the J gene end by 4 bases; junction bases not matched to a gene: 4. The germline gives CDR1 SQVTM, CDR2 ANQGSEA. The CDR3, as DNA: TGCAGCGTTGATCCAGCGGGGTCAGATACGCAGTATTTT. Translation gives CSVDPAGSDTQYF.

The V and J genes are TRBV5-6 and TRBJ1-2; TRBD1 matches 7 bases. V was clipped by 6 bases and J by 7 bases; unmatched bases: 6. Germline CDR1 and CDR2: SGHDT and YYEEEE. CDR3 length: 12 amino acids. The CDR3 DNA reads TGTGCCAGCACCTCGGACAGGCTTGGCTACACCTTC. Its protein product is CASTSDRLGYTF.

The rearrangement joins TRBV13 to TRBJ2-5; D is unresolved. Per the germline V gene, CDR1 is PRHDT and CDR2 is FYEKMQ (reference sequence). Between the trimmed V and J ends, which lost 6 bases and 2 bases, there was a span of 10 bases. The CDR3 has 13 residues. In DNA, the CDR3 is TGTGCCAGCAGGATCGCCAATCAAGAGACCCAGTACTTC. Translated, it gives CASRIANQETQYF.

The V and J genes are TRBV4-3 and TRBJ2-5; 7 bases line up with TRBD1. Losses at the gene ends were 0 bases for V and 1 base for J; bases not matched to a gene: 2. This CDR3 comprises 15 residues. CDR1 and CDR2 (germline): LGHNA, YSLEER. CDR3 coding DNA: TGCGCCAGCAGCCAAGAATACAGGGGCCAAGAGACCCAGTACTTC. Its protein is CASSQEYRGQETQYF.

The chain is built from TRBV29-1 and TRBJ2-1; 8 nucleotides align to TRBD2. The V and J ends lost 5 bases and 10 bases, in that order; junction bases with no gene match: 4. The CDR3 runs to 11 residues. From germline, CDR1 is SQVTM and CDR2 ANQGSEA. The CDR3 sequence is CSVTPSGEQFF. CDR3 nucleotide sequence: TGCAGCGTTACCCCTAGCGGGGAGCAGTTCTTC.

The chain joins TRBV7-8 to TRBJ2-5; 12 positions match TRBD2. CDR1 SGHVS and CDR2 FQNEAQ come from the germline V gene. The junction had 8 bases not matched to a gene; V was cut back by 4 bases and J by 5 bases. The CDR3 extends over 16 amino acids. CDR3 in DNA: TGTGCCAGCAGCTCGAGACTAGCGGGGGATTTTGAGACCCAGTACTTC. Its protein is CASSSRLAGDFETQYF.

The chain uses TRBV9 and TRBJ2-5; TRBD1 matches 11 bases. The CDR3 runs 16 residues. Germline CDR1 and CDR2: SGDLS and YYNGEE. After removal of 3 bases from V and 2 bases from J, the junction contained 6 bases not matched to a gene. CDR3 nucleotide sequence: TGTGCCAGCAGCGGAGGGGACAGGGGGATTCAAGAGACCCAGTACTTC. It translates to CASSGGDRGIQETQYF.

V gene TRBV9 combines with J gene TRBJ2-7, with D tentatively TRBD1 (6 bases). The V gene lost 3 bases and the J gene lost 0 bases, with 10 bases spanning the gap. The germline V gene encodes CDR1 SGDLS and CDR2 YYNGEE. The CDR3 loop spans 14 amino acids. CDR3 bases: TGTGCCAGCAGCGCACAGGGTGGCTCCTACGAGCAGTACTTC. It codes for CASSAQGGSYEQYF.

V usage is TRBV4-3 and J usage is TRBJ1-1, with D unclear. V shed 1 base and J shed 5 bases, with 11 bases lying between them. This CDR3 is 14 amino acids long. From germline, CDR1 is LGHNA and CDR2 YSLEER. The CDR3, as DNA: TGCGCCAGCAGCCAAGGACCTCGCGGGACTGAAGCTTTCTTT. Translation gives CASSQGPRGTEAFF.

The chain is built from TRBV7-9 and TRBJ2-7; D ambiguous. The CDR3 covers 11 residues. Trimming took 0 bases from V and 10 from J, leaving 7 bases between them. CDR1 SEHNR and CDR2 FQNEAQ come from the germline V gene (reference sequence). CDR3 sequence: CASSLAFEQYF. The CDR3 region has the DNA TGTGCCAGCAGCTTAGCATTTGAACAGTACTTC.